The next 32 T cell receptor beta chains were all read from a single sample in a study of CD8+CD57+ T cells in acquired aplastic anemia. Genomic DNA served as template for TCR beta VDJ and CDR3 profiling. TCRdb ran MiXCR on the reads and lists one entry per CDR3 protein. The table includes 200,000 to 250,000 distinct CDR3 sequences, 50% to 70% detected once. Sequencing was done on patients that had shown CD8+CD57+ cell expansion by flow cytometry. Material for sequencing was sorted CD4+, CD8+, or CD8+CD57+ T cells (not recorded which) from PBMCs. These receptors all stem from a human donor with aplastic anemia.

The rearrangement joins TRBV19 to TRBJ1-1; tentatively, D is TRBD1 (5 bases). Looked up from germline, CDR1 is LNHDA and CDR2 is SQIVND (reference sequence). CDR3 length: 14 amino acids. Trimming took off 2 bases at V and 3 bases at J, with 10 bases between the two ends. CDR3 DNA sequence: TGTGCCAGTAGTATACTGGGGACGGACACTGAAGCTTTCTTT. Translated, it gives CASSILGTDTEAFF.

This chain links TRBV5-6 with TRBJ1-2, with TRBD1 as a possible D gene (5 bases). Germline V lookup: CDR1 SGHDT, CDR2 YYEEEE. V was cut by 3 bases and J by 8 bases, with 14 bases left in between. The CDR3 is 13 residues long. The chain's CDR3 is CASSSGGFRGYTF. In nucleotides, the CDR3 is TGTGCCAGCAGCTCCGGGGGTTTCAGGGGCTACACCTTC.

This chain joins TRBV19 and TRBJ2-1, with TRBD2 matching 14 bases. The length of the CDR3 is 13 residues. Germline CDR1 LNHDA, CDR2 SQIVND (reference sequence). V shed 9 bases, J shed 12 bases, and the junction held 7 bases outside the gene matches. CDR3 residues: CASGTSGSGGQFF. The CDR3 DNA follows: TGTGCCAGCGGGACTAGCGGGAGTGGGGGGCAGTTCTTC. Based on the CDR3 plus reference TRBV19 and TRBJ2-1, the full variable domain is DGGITQSPKYLFRKEGQNVTLSCEQNLNHDAMYWYRQDPGQGLRLIYYSQIVNDFQKGDIAEGYSVSREKKESFPLTVTSAQKNPTAFYLCASGTSGSGGQFFGPGTRLTVL.

This sequence joins TRBV19 and TRBJ2-7; D might be TRBD1 (7 bases). V was shortened by 3 bases and J by 3 bases, with 15 bases between the two germline ends. CDR3 size: 15 residues. Germline loops: CDR1 LNHDA, CDR2 SQIVND (reference sequence). CDR3 region: CASSMRRQGLYEQYF. CDR3 coding DNA: TGTGCCAGTAGTATGCGGAGACAGGGACTCTACGAGCAGTACTTC.

This chain uses TRBV2 with TRBJ1-4; TRBD1 matches at 8 bases. The CDR3 covers 15 residues. Trimming removed 5 bases from V and 7 bases from J; junction bases left unmatched: 9. Germline values: CDR1 SNHLY, CDR2 FYNNEI. This chain's CDR3 is CASSMTTGVGEKLFF. The CDR3 DNA reads as TGTGCCAGCAGTATGACGACAGGGGTCGGTGAAAAACTGTTTTTT.

The chain is built from TRBV5-1 and TRBJ2-3; the match to TRBD2 covers 7 bases. V gave up 4 bases and J gave up 1 base; unmatched junction bases: 3. Germline V gene sequence: CDR1 SGHRS, CDR2 YFSETQ. The CDR3 has 14 residues. The CDR3 DNA follows: TGCGCCAGCAGCCCAGCGGGACGCACAGATACGCAGTATTTT. It is translated as CASSPAGRTDTQYF.

On this clonotype itself: This may be a read error, as it is one base from a much larger clone. The chain couples TRBV5-1 to TRBJ2-5; D might be TRBD2 (5 bases). The germline V gene has CDR1 SGHRS and CDR2 YFSETQ. CDR3 size: 17 residues. The CDR3 region is CASSFRPGNPPQEAQYF. CDR3 nucleotide sequence: TGCGCCAGCAGCTTTAGGCCCGGGAATCCCCCCCAAGAGGCCCAGTACTTC.

The V gene is TRBV9, the J gene TRBJ2-5, with TRBD2 identical over 10 bases. The V gene's germline CDR1 is SGDLS and CDR2 YYNGEE. This CDR3 is built from 17 residues. V trimming: 0 bases; J trimming: 0 bases; junction bases outside the gene matches: 5. The CDR3 reads CASSVGGSGGYQETQYF. DNA for the CDR3: TGTGCCAGCAGCGTAGGTGGTAGCGGGGGGTACCAAGAGACCCAGTACTTC. Full variable domain (remainder filled in from reference TRBV9 and TRBJ2-5): DSGVTQTPKHLITATGQRVTLRCSPRSGDLSVYWYQQSLDQGLQFLIQYYNGEERAKGNILERFSAQQFPDLHSELNLSSLELGDSALYFCASSVGGSGGYQETQYFGPGTRLLVL.

The J gene is TRBJ1-1, the V gene TRBV29-1, with a tentative D call TRBD1 (6 bases). CDR1 and CDR2 from the germline V gene are SQVTM and ANQGSEA. This CDR3 comprises 13 residues. V lost 4 bases to trimming and J lost 1 base, with 10 bases between them. CDR3 nucleotides: TGCAGCGTTGGAAGACAGGAGAACACTGAAGCTTTCTTT. Translation: CSVGRQENTEAFF. Using reference TRBV29-1 and TRBJ1-1 for the parts outside the CDR3, the full variable domain is SAVISQKPSRDICQRGTSLTIQCQVDSQVTMMFWYRQQPGQSLTLIATANQGSEATYESGFVIDKFPISRPNLTFSTLTVSNMSPEDSSIYLCSVGRQENTEAFFGQGTRLTVV.

This clonotype has more than one count but fewer than ten. The CDR3, as DNA: TGTGCCAGCAGCGCAGGACAGGGTGGAACCTACGAGCAGTACTTC. Translating gives CASSAGQGGTYEQYF. The chain carries TRBV7-8 and TRBJ2-7; 8 positions agree with TRBD1. CDR1 is SGHVS and CDR2 is FQNEAQ in the germline V gene. The ends lost 5 bases at V and 2 bases at J; junction bases unmatched: 8. This CDR3 comprises 15 residues.

The CDR3 bases are TGCAGTGCTAGAGTCGACGAGGGTGAAGCTTTCTTT. Protein: CSARVDEGEAFF. The chain has TRBV20-1 and TRBJ1-1, with no clear D. The CDR3 contains 12 residues. V was pared by 1 base and J by 7 bases, with 10 bases between. Looked up from germline, CDR1 is DFQATT and CDR2 is SNEGSKA (reference sequence).

V gene TRBV20-1 combines with J gene TRBJ2-3; the match to TRBD2 covers 9 bases. After removal of 6 bases from V and 2 bases from J, the junction contained 6 bases not matched to a gene. The CDR3 sequence is 14 residues long. Germline CDR1 reads DFQATT; CDR2 reads SNEGSKA (reference sequence). CDR3 nucleotide sequence: TGCAGTGCCCCCCTAGCGGGACACACAGATACGCAGTATTTT. Its translation: CSAPLAGHTDTQYF.

This clonotype was seen many times. J is TRBJ1-2 and V is TRBV9; D is possibly TRBD1 (5 bases). Trimming shortened V by 4 bases and J by 3 bases, and 13 bases separated the two germline ends. The CDR3 spans 14 residues. Germline assignment: CDR1 SGDLS and CDR2 YYNGEE. The chain's CDR3 is CASSRPTGYYGYTF. DNA for the CDR3: TGTGCCAGCAGCCGTCCTACAGGATACTATGGCTACACCTTC. The full variable domain, in which reference TRBV9 and TRBJ1-2 provide the parts outside the CDR3, is DSGVTQTPKHLITATGQRVTLRCSPRSGDLSVYWYQQSLDQGLQFLIQYYNGEERAKGNILERFSAQQFPDLHSELNLSSLELGDSALYFCASSRPTGYYGYTFGSGTRLTVV.

V and J are TRBV10-2 and TRBJ2-1; 8 bases are shared with TRBD1. The CDR3 loop spans 14 amino acids. Germline loops: CDR1 WSHSY, CDR2 SAAADI. J lost 8 bases, V lost 10 bases, and 13 bases had no gene match. The CDR3 reads CAIRRTGTLDEQFF. CDR3 bases: TGCGCCATCCGTCGGACAGGGACCTTAGATGAGCAGTTCTTC.

The rearrangement links TRBV29-1 to TRBJ2-3; D ambiguous. The V and J ends lost 4 bases and 4 bases respectively, with 12 bases between them. CDR1 SQVTM and CDR2 ANQGSEA come from the germline V gene. This CDR3 has 13 amino acids. The DNA for the CDR3 is TGCAGCGTTGCTCTCCTAGGTCCAGATACGCAGTATTTT. It translates to CSVALLGPDTQYF.

The rearrangement links TRBV9 to TRBJ2-3, with 7 bases lining up with TRBD2. CDR1 and CDR2 from the germline V gene are SGDLS and YYNGEE. CDR3 length equals 18 residues. With V trimmed by 0 bases and J by 0 bases, 10 bases remained unmatched. DNA of the CDR3: TGTGCCAGCAGCGTAGGGCCGACTAGCCTAACTAGCACAGATACGCAGTATTTT. Translating gives CASSVGPTSLTSTDTQYF.

The V call is TRBV20-1, the J call TRBJ2-7; D remains ambiguous. The CDR3 runs to 15 residues. Germline V lookup: CDR1 DFQATT, CDR2 SNEGSKA (reference sequence). V was pared by 5 bases and J by 1 base, with 18 bases between. CDR3 loop: CSARDSGRLSYEQYF. The CDR3 coding sequence is TGCAGTGCTCGCGACTCAGGACGGCTGTCCTACGAGCAGTACTTC.

V usage is TRBV29-1 and J usage is TRBJ1-1, with 7 bases that match TRBD1. CDR1 and CDR2 (germline): SQVTM, ANQGSEA. Germline trimming cut 6 bases from V and 1 base from J; bases unmatched to any gene: 5. There are 13 residues in the CDR3. CDR3 sequence: CSVNTGENTEAFF. DNA of the CDR3: TGCAGCGTAAACACAGGGGAGAACACTGAAGCTTTCTTT.

The rearrangement joins TRBV13 to TRBJ2-5, with 13 bases lining up with TRBD2. J lost 5 bases, V lost 0 bases, and 6 bases had no gene match. The CDR3 runs 17 residues. Per germline, CDR1 PRHDT and CDR2 FYEKMQ (reference sequence). For the CDR3, the DNA is TGTGCCAGCAGCTTAGGACTAGCGGGAGGGCCAGACGAGACCCAGTACTTC. Encoded protein: CASSLGLAGGPDETQYF.

The CDR3 DNA is TGTGCCAGCAGCTCTTTGACAGGGTCGACTGAAGCTTTCTTT. Its translation is CASSSLTGSTEAFF. The gene calls are TRBV7-8 and TRBJ1-1; the match to TRBD1 covers 7 bases. The CDR3 runs 14 residues. With V trimmed by 4 bases and J by 5 bases, 7 bases remained unmatched. The germline V gene has CDR1 SGHVS and CDR2 FQNEAQ.

J is TRBJ2-3 and V is TRBV20-1; 7 bases agree with TRBD2. In germline, CDR1 is DFQATT, CDR2 SNEGSKA (reference sequence). CDR3 length equals 14 residues. Losses at the gene ends were 3 bases for V and 1 base for J; bases not matched to a gene: 4. This CDR3 reads CSASNSGGTDTQYF. In DNA form, the CDR3 reads TGCAGTGCTAGCAACAGCGGGGGCACAGATACGCAGTATTTT.

This clonotype has more than one count but fewer than ten. This rearrangement joins TRBV7-9 to TRBJ1-6; D uncertain. Germline assignment: CDR1 SEHNR and CDR2 FQNEAQ (reference sequence). V lost 1 base to trimming and J lost 10 bases, with 8 bases between them. The CDR3 is made up of 13 amino acids. The CDR3 DNA follows: TGTGCCAGCAGCTTAGTTGAGGGCTCACCCCTCCACTTT. Translation: CASSLVEGSPLHF. Drawing the rest from reference TRBV7-9 and TRBJ1-6, the complete variable domain is DTGVSQNPRHKITKRGQNVTFRCDPISEHNRLYWYRQTLGQGPEFLTYFQNEAQLEKSRLLSDRFSAERPKGSFSTLEIQRTEQGDSAMYLCASSLVEGSPLHFGNGTRLTVT.

The CDR3 is CATRDRLGSGYTF. The CDR3 DNA reads TGTGCCACCAGAGACCGCCTTGGTAGTGGCTACACCTTC. J is TRBJ1-2 and V is TRBV24-1, with D uncertain. The CDR3 spans 13 residues. The V end lost 7 bases, the J end lost 7 bases, and 15 bases lay between the germline ends. CDR1 is KGHDR, CDR2 SFDVKD, per germline.

This rearrangement joins TRBV12-3 or TRBV12-4 to TRBJ1-2; no reliable D call. The CDR3 has 16 amino acids. V was trimmed by 5 bases and J by 4 bases, leaving 20 bases between them. CDR3 protein: CASSLHSGSAPYGYTF. DNA of the CDR3: TGTGCCAGCAGTCTCCACTCAGGTAGTGCTCCCTATGGCTACACCTTC.

V gene TRBV7-9 combines with J gene TRBJ2-3, with TRBD2 as a possible D gene (5 bases). V lost 1 base, J lost 6 bases, and 11 bases lay in between. CDR1 is SEHNR and CDR2 is FQNEAQ in the germline V gene (reference sequence). CDR3 length: 14 residues. The CDR3, as DNA: TGTGCCAGCAGCTTAGGGACTCCCGGGGATACGCAGTATTTT. It codes for CASSLGTPGDTQYF.

Worth noting for this clonotype: An end of the junction does not agree with germline; a read error may underlie this. The chain joins TRBV7-7 to TRBJ2-5; no reliable D call. Germline CDR1 is SSHAT and CDR2 is FNYEAQ (reference sequence). The CDR3 extends over 14 amino acids. The CDR3 loop reads CASSLGPGQETQYF. The DNA for the CDR3 is TGTGCTAGCAGCTTAGGGCCAGGTCAAGAGACCCAGTACTTC. The entire variable domain, with the rest obtained from reference TRBV7-7 and TRBJ2-5, is as follows: GAGVSQSPRYKVTKRGQDVTLRCDPISSHATLYWYQQALGQGPEFLTYFNYEAQPDKSGLPSDRFSAERPEGSISTLTIQRTEQRDSAMYRCASSLGPGQETQYFGPGTRLLVL.

The V and J genes are TRBV2 and TRBJ1-1; tentatively, D is TRBD1 (5 bases). This CDR3 contains 14 residues. Germline V gives CDR1 SNHLY, CDR2 FYNNEI. V shed 4 bases and J shed 2 bases, with 11 bases lying between them. The CDR3 is CASSAGQGNTEAFF. The CDR3 nucleotides are TGTGCCAGCAGTGCCGGGCAGGGCAACACTGAAGCTTTCTTT.

The gene calls are TRBV19 and TRBJ1-2; tentatively, D is TRBD1 (6 bases). V lost 9 bases to trimming and J lost 5 bases, with 16 bases between them. From germline, CDR1 is LNHDA and CDR2 SQIVND (reference sequence). The CDR3 is 13 residues long. The CDR3 loop is CASSRRQDYGYTF. CDR3 coding DNA: TGTGCCAGCAGCAGAAGACAGGATTATGGCTACACCTTC. Complete variable domain (other parts from reference TRBV19 and TRBJ1-2): DGGITQSPKYLFRKEGQNVTLSCEQNLNHDAMYWYRQDPGQGLRLIYYSQIVNDFQKGDIAEGYSVSREKKESFPLTVTSAQKNPTAFYLCASSRRQDYGYTFGSGTRLTVV.

This clonotype was recorded many times. CDR3 sequence: CASSQVAPQGPLGYTF. In DNA, the CDR3 is TGTGCCAGCAGCCAAGTCGCACCACAGGGGCCTCTAGGCTACACCTTC. This chain joins TRBV3-1 and TRBJ1-2, with 7 bases identical to TRBD1. CDR1 is LGHDT and CDR2 is YNNKEL in the germline V gene (reference sequence). The CDR3 is 16 residues long. The V and J ends lost 1 base and 8 bases, in that order; junction bases with no gene match: 13. Full variable domain (outside the CDR3, taken from reference TRBV3-1 and TRBJ1-2): DTAVSQTPKYLVTQMGNDKSIKCEQNLGHDTMYWYKQDSKKFLKIMFSYNNKELIINETVPNRFSPKSPDKAHLNLHINSLELGDSAVYFCASSQVAPQGPLGYTFGSGTRLTVV.

There are a few counts of this clonotype. The V and J genes are TRBV25-1 and TRBJ2-1; D gene uncertain. CDR1 and CDR2 from the germline V gene are MGHDK and SYGVNS. Trimming cost V 0 bases and J 5 bases, with 11 bases left between them. The CDR3 consists of 15 residues. The CDR3 reads CASSEYRASNNEQFF. The CDR3 DNA is TGTGCCAGCAGTGAATATCGTGCCAGCAACAATGAGCAGTTCTTC.

The chain couples TRBV29-1 to TRBJ2-7; D gene unclear. CDR1 and CDR2 (germline): SQVTM, ANQGSEA. Trimming stripped 4 bases from V and 4 bases from J, with 14 bases between. The CDR3 is made up of 13 amino acids. The CDR3 region is CSVVEDLGYEQYF. In DNA form, the CDR3 reads TGCAGCGTTGTCGAGGACCTGGGATACGAGCAGTACTTC.

This clonotype was observed once. One end of the junction does not line up with germline, which may come from a read error. V is TRBV4-2 and J is TRBJ1-3; 11 bases line up with TRBD1. The germline V gene encodes CDR1 LGHNA and CDR2 YNFKEQ. The CDR3 contains 18 residues. The CDR3 coding sequence is TGTGTCAGCAGCCAAGATCGCCTCGGGACAGGGGGACTAAACACCATATATTTT. It translates to CVSSQDRLGTGGLNTIYF.